Listed here is a single T cell receptor beta chain. The germline V gene encodes CDR1 MNHNY and CDR2 SVGAGI (reference sequence). V lost 3 bases and J lost 6, with 9 bases in between. The CDR3 loop spans 14 amino acids. Generated by immunoSEQ multiplex PCR, the TCRdb table keeps only in-frame clones and is missing some. Of under 130,000 clones detected, 80% to 90% appear once; the ten largest clones hold around 2.9%. This record comes from a study of T cell clones after liver transplantation. The sample was CD4+ T cells from blood, taken approximately 50 months after liver transplant. The TCR was taken from a human patient who received a liver transplant. Some T cells here may be from the graft donor. The chain carries TRBV6-6 and TRBJ1-6; weak D call: TRBD1 (5 bases). Here the CDR3 DNA reads TGTGCCAGCAGTTATGGGGCAGCTAATTCACCCCTCCACTTT. It codes for CASSYGAANSPLHF.